This record covers a single T cell receptor (beta chain). This sample is part of a study of blood T cell repertoires in COVID-19. Study as a whole: Acute and convalescent COVID-19 samples came from the United States, Italy and Spain. T cells, B-cell-depleted T cells, or PBMCs supplied cDNA or gDNA.

Between the trimmed V and J ends, which lost 3 bases and 13 bases, there was a span of 12 bases. Per the germline V gene, CDR1 is MDHEN and CDR2 is SYDVKM. The CDR3 is 12 amino acids. In the original workflow: Using reference gene primer amplification, nucleated cell counts were estimated. The data were produced by immunoSEQ multiplex PCR, yet TCRdb's version contains in-frame clones alone and is incomplete. For V, J and clone size, that table is used; D and trimming come from the DNA. The sample lists 300,000 or so clones, around nine tenths occurring once. The sequencing input was peripheral blood. The V gene is TRBV28, the J gene TRBJ1-4; no definite D call. This TCR was sampled from a man between 65 and 80 years old with acute or convalescent COVID-19. The CDR3 DNA reads as TGTGCCAGCAGTTTTCGCAGGTCTTCACTGTTTTTT. It specifies CASSFRRSSLFF.